This passage covers 31 T cell receptor beta chains from one sample sequenced in a study of Ad26.COV2.S vaccination and SARS-CoV-2 variants. The repertoire was sequenced with immunoSEQ multiplex PCR; TCRdb's copy has only in-frame clones and lacks some. The table shows 380,000 or so clones, with about four fifths occurring only once. Stated treatment: approximately 18 received Ad26.COV2.S at low or high dose, single or two shots; a few received placebo; per-sample allocation not given. Sample collection was performed on day 63 after the first vaccine or placebo injection. Sequenced material: peripheral blood, taken in a trial of Ad26.COV2.S vaccine versus placebo. These receptors originate from a person aged 18-65 years who received the Ad26.COV2.S COVID-19 vaccine or a placebo.

V usage is TRBV5-1 and J usage is TRBJ2-5, with D unclear. With 0 bases removed from V and 5 bases from J, the gap between germline ends came to 11 bases. This CDR3 has 14 amino acids. Looked up from germline, CDR1 is SGHRS and CDR2 is YFSETQ. The CDR3 loop reads CASSLAGPGETQYF. The CDR3 DNA sequence: TGCGCCAGCAGCTTGGCGGGCCCAGGTGAGACCCAGTACTTC.

The chain combines TRBV7-2 with TRBJ2-7, with D unresolved. Germline V lookup: CDR1 SGHTA, CDR2 FQGNSA. This CDR3 contains 13 residues. V was trimmed by 3 bases and J by 3 bases, leaving 9 bases between them. This chain's CDR3 is CASSLATDYEQYF. DNA for the CDR3: TGTGCCAGCAGCTTGGCGACTGACTACGAGCAGTACTTC.

The chain combines TRBV7-5 with TRBJ2-7; TRBD1 is the table's D call, not checked against the DNA. TRBV7-5 is marked as a pseudogene. The CDR3 is 19 residues long. The CDR3 nucleotides read TGTGCCAGAAGCTGCTTCCGGGACAGTCGCCCCAACAGATCCTACGAGCAGTACTTC. It specifies CARSCFRDSRPNRSYEQYF.

The gene calls are TRBV5-1 and TRBJ2-3, with TRBD2 as a possible D gene (5 bases). V gave up 1 base and J gave up 8 bases, with 14 bases separating them. This CDR3 is built from 14 residues. Germline loops: CDR1 SGHRS, CDR2 YFSETQ. The CDR3: CASSLTLDDGTQYF. The CDR3 coding sequence is TGCGCCAGCAGCTTGACACTAGATGACGGTACGCAGTATTTT. The variable domain in full, with the rest retrieved from reference TRBV5-1 and TRBJ2-3, is KAGVTQTPRYLIKTRGQQVTLSCSPISGHRSVSWYQQTPGQGLQFLFEYFSETQRNKGNFPGRFSGRQFSNSRSEMNVSTLELGDSALYLCASSLTLDDGTQYFGPGTRLTVL.

The rearrangement links TRBV5-6 to TRBJ2-5; TRBD2 matches at 7 bases. Trimming at V came to 4 bases and at J to 5 bases, leaving 8 bases not matched to a gene. Germline V gene sequence: CDR1 SGHDT, CDR2 YYEEEE. The CDR3 covers 14 residues. CDR3 nucleotide sequence: TGTGCCAGCAGCCGGGGAGGGCCTAAGGAGACCCAGTACTTC. It yields the protein CASSRGGPKETQYF. The entire variable domain, with the rest obtained from reference TRBV5-6 and TRBJ2-5, is as follows: DAGVTQSPTHLIKTRGQQVTLRCSPKSGHDTVSWYQQALGQGPQFIFQYYEEEERQRGNFPDRFSGHQFPNYSSELNVNALLLGDSALYLCASSRGGPKETQYFGPGTRLLVL.

The chain combines TRBV19 with TRBJ1-1; D may be TRBD1 (6 bases). The CDR3 is 12 amino acids. Trimming stripped 5 bases from V and 14 bases from J, with 18 bases between. The germline gives CDR1 LNHDA, CDR2 SQIVND (reference sequence). CDR3: CASSLHSGATFF. CDR3 DNA: TGTGCCAGTAGTTTGCACTCAGGGGCTACGTTCTTT.

In nucleotides, the CDR3 is TGTGCCAGCACCCATGACAGGGGGCTTGGAAACACCATATATTTT. Amino acids: CASTHDRGLGNTIYF. The chain employs TRBV7-2 and TRBJ1-3, with 10 bases aligning to TRBD1. The V and J ends lost 7 bases and 3 bases, in that order; junction bases with no gene match: 6. From germline, CDR1 is SGHTA and CDR2 FQGNSA. The CDR3 is 15 amino acids.

The chain joins TRBV30 to TRBJ2-1, with D perhaps TRBD1 or TRBD2 (7 bases each). Trimming left V 1 base short and J 9 bases short, with 10 bases between. Germline CDR1 reads GTSNPN; CDR2 reads SVGIG (reference sequence). The CDR3 is 12 amino acids. CDR3 sequence: CAWSAGGGEQFF. In DNA form, the CDR3 reads TGTGCCTGGAGTGCAGGGGGGGGTGAGCAGTTCTTC.

This clone was detected only a few times. V is TRBV4-2 and J is TRBJ2-2, with D maybe TRBD1 (5 bases). CDR1 is LGHNA and CDR2 is YNFKEQ in the germline V gene. V lost 0 bases, J lost 5 bases, and 7 bases lay in between. There are 14 residues in the CDR3. CDR3 nucleotide sequence: TGTGCCAGCAGCCAAGATTACAGGACCGGGGAGCTGTTTTTT. Translated: CASSQDYRTGELFF.

The V gene is TRBV5-3, the J gene TRBJ2-4, with 7 bases matching TRBD2. TRBV5-3 is an ORF; its function is uncertain. The CDR3 runs to 15 residues. With V trimmed by 4 bases and J by 1 base, 5 bases remained unmatched. CDR3 sequence: CARSGSGTAKNIQYF. The CDR3 region has the DNA TGTGCCAGAAGCGGGAGCGGGACGGCCAAAAACATTCAGTACTTC.

This clone has just one count. The chain recombines TRBV5-1 with TRBJ2-3; 13 bases agree with TRBD2. The CDR3 has 17 amino acids. Germline V lookup: CDR1 SGHRS, CDR2 YFSETQ. V dropped 3 bases and J dropped 5; count of bases not matched to a gene: 9. CDR3 coding DNA: TGCGCCAGCAGCTCGCGACTAGCGGGGGGCATCTTAGATACGCAGTATTTT. Translation: CASSSRLAGGILDTQYF. Full variable domain (remainder filled in from reference TRBV5-1 and TRBJ2-3): KAGVTQTPRYLIKTRGQQVTLSCSPISGHRSVSWYQQTPGQGLQFLFEYFSETQRNKGNFPGRFSGRQFSNSRSEMNVSTLELGDSALYLCASSSRLAGGILDTQYFGPGTRLTVL.

The chain carries TRBV5-1 and TRBJ2-2; no definite D call. The CDR3 has 13 residues. CDR1 is SGHRS, CDR2 YFSETQ, per germline. V was clipped by 1 base and J by 8 bases, with 9 bases between them. The CDR3, as DNA: TGCGCCAGCAGCTTGAGGGTGGAAGGGGAGCTGTTTTTT. It codes for CASSLRVEGELFF.

The gene calls are TRBV2 and TRBJ2-1; 8 bases are a match to TRBD2. CDR3 size: 15 residues. Germline-derived CDR1 and CDR2 are SNHLY and FYNNEI. V lost 3 bases to trimming and J lost 7 bases; unmatched junction nucleotides: 8. The CDR3 loop is CASSDRLAGDNEQFF. The CDR3 nucleotides read TGTGCCAGCAGTGACCGTCTAGCGGGCGATAATGAGCAGTTCTTC.

CDR3 nucleotide sequence: TGTGCCAGCAGAGCCCGATTGAGCTATGGCTACACCTTC. This encodes CASRARLSYGYTF. The chain carries TRBV7-3 and TRBJ1-2, with D unclear. The CDR3 is made up of 13 amino acids. Looked up from germline, CDR1 is SGHTA and CDR2 is FQGTGA. V shed 6 bases and J shed 4 bases, with 12 bases lying between them.

The chain uses TRBV2 and TRBJ1-6, with a possible D match to TRBD1 (5 bases). V lost 4 bases to trimming and J lost 10 bases, with 11 bases between them. This CDR3 region has 13 residues. The germline V gene encodes CDR1 SNHLY and CDR2 FYNNEI. The CDR3 DNA is TGTGCCAGCAGTGCAGACAGAGGCTCACCCCTCCACTTT. Protein: CASSADRGSPLHF.

The chain employs TRBV29-1 and TRBJ1-3; D ambiguous. The CDR3 is 14 amino acids. CDR1 and CDR2 (germline): SQVTM, ANQGSEA. The V gene lost 7 bases and the J gene lost 0 bases, with 13 bases spanning the gap. The CDR3 nucleotides read TGCAGCGGGACGGATCCTATCTCTGGAAACACCATATATTTT. This codes for CSGTDPISGNTIYF.

A single count supports this clone. The J gene is TRBJ2-7, the V gene TRBV4-1, with TRBD1 matching 8 bases. The V segment lost 4 bases and the J segment 3 bases; nucleotides outside the gene matches: 2. CDR3 length equals 13 residues. In germline, CDR1 is MGHRA, CDR2 YSYEKL. The CDR3 nucleotides are TGCGCCAGCAGCCCACAGGGGGGCTACGAGCAGTACTTC. Its translation: CASSPQGGYEQYF.

The chain links TRBV5-1 to TRBJ2-3, with 9 bases lining up with TRBD1. Trimming took 3 bases from V and 6 from J; bases not matched to a gene: 5. CDR3 length equals 14 residues. The germline CDR1 and CDR2 sequences are SGHRS and YFSETQ. The CDR3 DNA is TGCGCCAGCAGCTCCGACAGGGGGGGCGATACGCAGTATTTT. Protein sequence: CASSSDRGGDTQYF.

This chain connects TRBV23-1 to TRBJ2-7, with TRBD1 matching over 10 bases. TRBV23-1 is an open reading frame whose function is uncertain. The length of the CDR3 is 14 residues. With 4 bases clipped from V and 3 bases from J, the junction kept 3 bases outside the gene matches. The CDR3 DNA reads as TGCGCCAGCAGTCGCCGGGACAGGGGCTACGAGCAGTACTTC. This encodes CASSRRDRGYEQYF.

The V and J genes are TRBV15 and TRBJ1-6; TRBD1 is a possible D gene (6 bases). This CDR3 contains 15 residues. Per the germline V gene, CDR1 is LNHNV and CDR2 is YYDKDF (reference sequence). V was trimmed by 3 bases and J by 10 bases, leaving 16 bases between them. The CDR3 DNA follows: TGTGCCACCAGCAGTTGGGGGCAGGTAGGATCACCCCTCCACTTT. Translated: CATSSWGQVGSPLHF.

This sequence joins TRBV15 and TRBJ2-1; D may match TRBD1 or TRBD2 (6 bases each). Germline V gene lookup returns CDR1 LNHNV and CDR2 YYDKDF (reference sequence). The CDR3 covers 16 residues. V lost 11 bases and J 2 bases, leaving 22 bases between the germline ends. The DNA of the CDR3 is TGTGCCGACGTGAGGGGGGTAAAATTCCCCTACAATGAGCAGTTCTTC. As protein: CADVRGVKFPYNEQFF.

The chain joins TRBV20-1 to TRBJ1-4; D unresolved. Germline CDR1 is DFQATT and CDR2 is SNEGSKA (reference sequence). Trimming stripped 5 bases from V and 7 bases from J, with 8 bases between. This CDR3 region has 11 residues. Here the CDR3 DNA reads TGCAGTGCTCATTCCGGTGAAAAACTGTTTTTT. It is translated as CSAHSGEKLFF.

The CDR3 sequence is CASSATGSYVYNEQFF. In DNA form, the CDR3 reads TGTGCCAGCAGTGCCACAGGGAGCTACGTATACAATGAGCAGTTCTTC. This chain uses TRBV27 with TRBJ2-1; D perhaps matches TRBD1 (6 bases). The CDR3 spans 16 residues. Germline assignment: CDR1 MNHEY and CDR2 SMNVEV (reference sequence). The V and J ends lost 5 bases and 4 bases respectively, with 18 bases between them.

The V call is TRBV10-3, the J call TRBJ2-7, with 10 bases fitting TRBD2. The germline gives CDR1 ENHRY, CDR2 SYGVKD. CDR3 size: 15 residues. The V and J ends lost 6 bases and 2 bases, in that order; junction bases with no gene match: 7. The CDR3 DNA follows: TGTGCCATCAGCACCACTAGCGGGGTCACCTACGAGCAGTACTTC. This sequence encodes CAISTTSGVTYEQYF.

Comment on this clone: Distinct nucleotide sequences in the sample also encode this CDR3. The rearrangement uses TRBV12-3 or TRBV12-4 and TRBJ1-2; D uncertain. The CDR3 has 11 residues. Trimming took off 3 bases at V and 6 bases at J, with 5 bases between the two ends. The CDR3 reads CASSLGNGYTF. The CDR3 DNA follows: TGTGCCAGCAGTTTGGGGAATGGCTACACCTTC.

This chain connects TRBV5-1 to TRBJ1-2; D unclear. This CDR3 comprises 14 residues. The germline V gene encodes CDR1 SGHRS and CDR2 YFSETQ. Trimming cost V 3 bases and J 6 bases, with 15 bases left between them. CDR3 sequence (DNA): TGCGCCAGCAGCTCCCGAGGGTTAATCGATGGCTACACCTTC. Its protein is CASSSRGLIDGYTF.

J is TRBJ2-7 and V is TRBV6-1; 10 bases align to TRBD1. Per germline, CDR1 MNHNS and CDR2 SASEGT. The J segment lost 0 bases and the V segment lost 6 bases, leaving 5 bases of the junction unmatched. This CDR3 comprises 15 residues. CDR3 bases: TGTGCCAGCAGAACCGGGACAGGGGCCTCCTACGAGCAGTACTTC. Translating it yields CASRTGTGASYEQYF.

The chain is built from TRBV7-2 and TRBJ2-1, with 7 bases lining up with TRBD2. This CDR3 is 15 amino acids long. CDR1 and CDR2 (germline): SGHTA, FQGNSA. The J segment lost 3 bases and the V segment lost 2 bases, leaving 4 bases of the junction unmatched. CDR3 amino acids: CASSLTRGGYNEQFF. DNA of the CDR3: TGTGCCAGCAGCTTAACGCGCGGGGGCTACAATGAGCAGTTCTTC.

V is TRBV3-1 (or the pseudogene TRBV3-2) and J is TRBJ2-3; D unresolved. The V gene lost 4 bases and the J gene lost 0 bases, with 8 bases spanning the gap. The CDR3 is made up of 14 amino acids. Looked up from germline, CDR1 is LGHDT and CDR2 is YNNKEL (reference sequence). CDR3 region: CASSPHGSTDTQYF. As DNA, the CDR3 is TGTGCCAGCAGCCCCCATGGTAGCACAGATACGCAGTATTTT.

As DNA, the CDR3 is TGCAGTGCTAGTAGAGGGCAGGGCAATGAGCAGTTCTTC. It translates to CSASRGQGNEQFF. The chain recombines TRBV20-1 with TRBJ2-1, with D possibly being TRBD1 or TRBD2 (5 bases each). This CDR3 is built from 13 residues. CDR1 is DFQATT, CDR2 SNEGSKA, per germline (reference sequence). The V end lost 3 bases, the J end lost 6 bases, and 12 bases lay between the germline ends.

CDR3 residues: CASSRTGGDYEQYF. The CDR3 DNA reads as TGTGCCAGCAGCCGAACGGGGGGGGACTACGAGCAGTACTTC. The V gene is TRBV3-1 (or the pseudogene TRBV3-2), the J gene TRBJ2-7, with 8 bases fitting TRBD2. Per germline, CDR1 LGHDT and CDR2 YNNKEL (reference sequence). V was clipped by 4 bases and J by 3 bases; unmatched bases: 5. CDR3 length: 14 amino acids.